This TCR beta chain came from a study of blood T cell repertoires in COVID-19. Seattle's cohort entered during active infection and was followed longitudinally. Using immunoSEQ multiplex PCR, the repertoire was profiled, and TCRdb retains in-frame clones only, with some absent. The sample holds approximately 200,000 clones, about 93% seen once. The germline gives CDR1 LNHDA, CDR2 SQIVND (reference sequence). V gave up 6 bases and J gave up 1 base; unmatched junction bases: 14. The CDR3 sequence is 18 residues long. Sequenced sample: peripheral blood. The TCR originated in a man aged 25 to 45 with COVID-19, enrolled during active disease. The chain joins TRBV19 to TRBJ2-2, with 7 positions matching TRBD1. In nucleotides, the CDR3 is TGTGCCAGTAGAACCTATGGAGTGACAGGGTTGAACACCGGGGAGCTGTTTTTT. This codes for CASRTYGVTGLNTGELFF.